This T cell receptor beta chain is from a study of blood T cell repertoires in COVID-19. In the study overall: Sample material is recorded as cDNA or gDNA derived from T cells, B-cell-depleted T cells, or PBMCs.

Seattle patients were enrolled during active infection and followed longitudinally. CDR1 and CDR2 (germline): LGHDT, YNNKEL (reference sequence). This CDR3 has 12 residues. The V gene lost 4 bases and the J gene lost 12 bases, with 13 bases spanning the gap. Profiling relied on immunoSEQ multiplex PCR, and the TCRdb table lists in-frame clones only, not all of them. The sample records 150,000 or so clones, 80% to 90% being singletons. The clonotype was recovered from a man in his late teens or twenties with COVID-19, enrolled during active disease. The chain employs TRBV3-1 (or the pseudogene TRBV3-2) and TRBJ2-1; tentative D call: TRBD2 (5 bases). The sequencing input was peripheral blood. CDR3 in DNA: TGTGCCAGCAGCCCTGGCGGGCGTGTGCAGTTCTTC. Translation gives CASSPGGRVQFF.